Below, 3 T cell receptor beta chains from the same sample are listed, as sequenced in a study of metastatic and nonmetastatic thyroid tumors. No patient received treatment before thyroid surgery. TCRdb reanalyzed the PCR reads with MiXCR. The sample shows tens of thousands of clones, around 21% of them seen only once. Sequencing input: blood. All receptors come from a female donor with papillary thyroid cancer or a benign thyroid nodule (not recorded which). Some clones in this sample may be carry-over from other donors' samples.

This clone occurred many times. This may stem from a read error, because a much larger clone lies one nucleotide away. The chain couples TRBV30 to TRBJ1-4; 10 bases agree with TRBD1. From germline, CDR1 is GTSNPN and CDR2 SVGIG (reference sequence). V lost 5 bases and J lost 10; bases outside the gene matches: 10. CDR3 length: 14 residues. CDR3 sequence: CAWSQTGGLGKLFF. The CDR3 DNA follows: TGTGCCTGGTCGCAGACAGGGGGCCTTGGAAAACTGTTTTTT.

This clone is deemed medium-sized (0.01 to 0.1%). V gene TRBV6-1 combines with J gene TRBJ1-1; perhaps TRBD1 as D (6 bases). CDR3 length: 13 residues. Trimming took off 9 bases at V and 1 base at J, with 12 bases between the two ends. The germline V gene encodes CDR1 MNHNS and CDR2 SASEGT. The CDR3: CASLQGPNTEAFF. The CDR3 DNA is TGTGCCAGTTTACAGGGTCCGAACACTGAAGCTTTCTTT.

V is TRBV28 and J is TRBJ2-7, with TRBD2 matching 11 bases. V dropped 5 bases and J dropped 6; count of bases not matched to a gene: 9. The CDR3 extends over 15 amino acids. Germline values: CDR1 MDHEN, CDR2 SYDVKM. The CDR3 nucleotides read TGTGCCAGCAGTACACTAGCGGGAGCCTTCGGCGAGCAGTACTTC. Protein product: CASSTLAGAFGEQYF. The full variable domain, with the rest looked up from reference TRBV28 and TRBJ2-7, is DVKVTQSSRYLVKRTGEKVFLECVQDMDHENMFWYRQDPGLGLRLIYFSYDVKMKEKGDIPEGYSVSREKKERFSLILESASTNQTSMYLCASSTLAGAFGEQYFGPGTRLTVT.